The clone carrying this T cell receptor (beta chain) was observed a few times. Sample-barcoded 5' priming and a J-beta primer mix drove a second PCR of 7 to 11 cycles. TCRdb reprocessed the 5' RACE reads via MiXCR and lists one record per CDR3 protein. The sample holds approximately 940,000 distinct CDR3 sequences, around 48% seen once. The data originate from a study of blood T cells in healthy people across ages. The CDR3 is 14 residues long. The germline CDR1 and CDR2 sequences are LGHDT and YNNKEL (reference sequence). With 0 bases removed from V and 5 bases from J, the gap between germline ends came to 10 bases.

The clonotype originates from a young man in good health. The rearrangement joins TRBV3-1 to TRBJ1-2; D is unresolved. What was sequenced was blood. CDR3 nucleotides: TGTGCCAGCAGCCAAGATCCCGGCCAGTATGGCTACACCTTC. Residues: CASSQDPGQYGYTF.